These 27 T cell receptor beta chains originate from one sample sequenced in a study of control samples from healthy donors and cancer patients (dated by TCRdb to 2019 to 2021). The receptor library was made with the immunoSEQ multiplex PCR assay. The immuneACCESS repertoire file appears here via TCRdb, limited to in-frame rearrangements. These files lack a portion of the clones; in checked studies, under half of the deficit traces to unresolved V genes, and the cause of the others is not known. For this sample there are some 73,000 clones; 94% appear just once. About 6% of the sample is in the top ten clones. Sequencing was done on a sample of blood. These receptors all come from a woman between 40 and 50 years old in good health.

This clone was picked up one time. The V gene is TRBV7-9, the J gene TRBJ1-2; D is unresolved. CDR1 and CDR2 (germline): SEHNR, FQNEAQ (reference sequence). V was pared by 2 bases and J by 5 bases, with 24 bases between. CDR3 length: 18 residues. CDR3 region: CASSLSSPPRAYLYGYTF. The CDR3 DNA sequence: TGTGCCAGCAGCTTATCGAGTCCCCCGAGGGCATATCTATATGGCTACACCTTC.

This clone was observed a few times. The chain recombines TRBV6-1 with TRBJ2-7; D perhaps matches TRBD1 (6 bases). The CDR3 is made up of 14 amino acids. CDR1 and CDR2 from the germline V gene are MNHNS and SASEGT. V was shortened by 2 bases and J by 2 bases, with 10 bases between the two germline ends. Here the CDR3 reads CASSEHGQTYEQYF. CDR3 sequence (DNA): TGTGCCAGCAGTGAACACGGACAGACCTACGAGCAGTACTTC.

A single count supports this clone. The chain couples TRBV6-5 to TRBJ1-2, with a weak D call TRBD1 (5 bases). Trimming pared 6 bases from V and 3 bases from J, leaving 11 bases between. Germline-derived CDR1 and CDR2 are MNHEY and SVGAGI. The CDR3 spans 13 residues. The CDR3 nucleotides are TGTGCCAGCAGCGCAGACAGAGACTATGGCTACACCTTC. Its translation: CASSADRDYGYTF.

This clone was detected once. The chain has TRBV7-2 and TRBJ1-2, with a tentative D call TRBD1 (5 bases). The CDR3 contains 15 residues. The V and J ends lost 1 base and 3 bases respectively, with 12 bases between them. Germline CDR1 reads SGHTA; CDR2 reads FQGNSA. The CDR3 sequence: CASSLGGGLDYGYTF. CDR3 DNA: TGTGCCAGCAGCTTAGGGGGGGGATTGGACTATGGCTACACCTTC.

The table lists this clone with a few counts. The chain recombines TRBV11-2 with TRBJ1-4; weak D call: TRBD1 (6 bases). The CDR3 spans 13 residues. CDR1 and CDR2 from the germline V gene are SGHAT and FQNNGV. V shed 5 bases and J shed 11 bases, with 15 bases lying between them. The CDR3 DNA follows: TGTGCCAGCAGCACCCAACGAGGGGGGAAACTGTTTTTT. Protein: CASSTQRGGKLFF.

The rearrangement uses TRBV5-8 and TRBJ1-4; D remains unclear. This CDR3 comprises 17 residues. V lost 5 bases to trimming and J lost 0 bases, with 17 bases between them. CDR1 is SGHTS, CDR2 YDEGEE, per germline. CDR3 DNA sequence: TGTGCCAGCAGAGAGTTCCCAGGAGCCGCAACTAATGAAAAACTGTTTTTT. It encodes CASREFPGAATNEKLFF.

The gene calls are TRBV30 and TRBJ2-1; possibly TRBD1 for D (6 bases). V was cut by 8 bases and J by 15 bases, with 20 bases left in between. Germline-derived CDR1 and CDR2 are GTSNPN and SVGIG (reference sequence). This CDR3 spans 11 amino acids. This CDR3 is CARPDSLGLFF. The DNA for the CDR3 is TGTGCCCGACCGGACAGTTTAGGATTGTTCTTC. Full variable domain (remainder filled in from reference TRBV30 and TRBJ2-1): SQTIHQWPATLVQPVGSPLSLECTVEGTSNPNLYWYRQAAGRGLQLLFYSVGIGQISSEVPQNLSASRPQDRQFILSSKKLLLSDSGFYLCARPDSLGLFFGPGTRLTVL.

The chain is built from TRBV4-1 and TRBJ1-3; D is possibly TRBD1 (6 bases). Germline-derived CDR1 and CDR2 are MGHRA and YSYEKL. V lost 4 bases, J lost 3 bases, and 16 bases lay in between. The CDR3 runs to 16 residues. The CDR3 reads CASSPDGGAYGNTIYF. The DNA for the CDR3 is TGCGCCAGCAGCCCGGATGGGGGGGCGTATGGAAACACCATATATTTT.

The CDR3 DNA sequence: TGTGCCAGCAGCTTAGGTCCGGGGGGAAACCCCAACAATGAGCAGTTCTTC. It specifies CASSLGPGGNPNNEQFF. The chain joins TRBV11-3 to TRBJ2-1; 7 bases map to TRBD2. Germline V gene lookup returns CDR1 SGHNT and CDR2 YENEEA. Losses at the gene ends were 1 base for V and 5 bases for J; bases not matched to a gene: 11. CDR3 length equals 17 residues.

This chain connects TRBV18 to TRBJ2-4; weak D call: TRBD1 (6 bases). This CDR3 is built from 14 residues. CDR1 is KGHSH, CDR2 LQKENI, per germline. V gave up 4 bases and J gave up 4 bases, with 11 bases separating them. The CDR3, as DNA: TGTGCCAGCTCACTGAATCAGGGGAAAAACATTCAGTACTTC. Residues: CASSLNQGKNIQYF. Based on the CDR3 plus reference TRBV18 and TRBJ2-4, the full variable domain is NAGVMQNPRHLVRRRGQEARLRCSPMKGHSHVYWYRQLPEEGLKFMVYLQKENIIDESGMPKERFSAEFPKEGPSILRIQQVVRGDSAAYFCASSLNQGKNIQYFGAGTRLSVL.

The CDR3 sequence: CASSYSTENTEAFF. In DNA form, the CDR3 reads TGTGCCAGCAGTTACTCGACAGAGAACACTGAAGCTTTCTTT. This chain joins TRBV6-5 and TRBJ1-1, with D maybe TRBD1 (5 bases). The ends were cut back, 0 bases at V and 1 base at J, with 6 bases in the middle. Looked up from germline, CDR1 is MNHEY and CDR2 is SVGAGI. The CDR3 consists of 14 residues.

V gene TRBV10-1 combines with J gene TRBJ2-7; the D gene is possibly TRBD2 (6 bases). Germline V gives CDR1 WNHNN, CDR2 SYGVQD (reference sequence). This CDR3 is built from 17 residues. CDR3 in amino acids: CASSGGLPAPLSYEQYF. DNA of the CDR3: TGCGCTAGCTCGGGCGGACTACCCGCCCCCCTCTCCTACGAGCAGTACTTC.

This clone was detected only once. The CDR3 sequence: CASSISRVAEKLFF. The CDR3 nucleotides read TGTGCCAGTAGTATTTCCAGGGTTGCGGAAAAACTGTTTTTT. This chain joins TRBV19 and TRBJ1-4; a weak D match, TRBD1 (5 bases). This CDR3 has 14 amino acids. V was trimmed by 3 bases and J by 8 bases, leaving 13 bases between them. In germline, CDR1 is LNHDA, CDR2 SQIVND (reference sequence). The full variable domain, completed using reference TRBV19 and TRBJ1-4, is DGGITQSPKYLFRKEGQNVTLSCEQNLNHDAMYWYRQDPGQGLRLIYYSQIVNDFQKGDIAEGYSVSREKKESFPLTVTSAQKNPTAFYLCASSISRVAEKLFFGSGTQLSVL.

The chain uses TRBV6-4 and TRBJ2-3, with 8 bases fitting TRBD1. Germline CDR1 reads MRHNA; CDR2 reads SNTAGT. This CDR3 comprises 19 residues. V was clipped by 5 bases and J by 1 base; unmatched bases: 17. The CDR3, as DNA: TGTGCCAGCAGTCCCGCCGGGACAGGAGTATTAGGGGGCACAGATACGCAGTATTTT. Its translation is CASSPAGTGVLGGTDTQYF.

With regard to this clone: One junction end does not reproduce the germline sequence, and a read error may be involved. Other nucleotide sequences in the sample specify the same CDR3. The CDR3: CAWSAGPVRDEQFF. The CDR3 DNA is TGCGCCTGGAGTGCCGGACCCGTTAGGGATGAGCAGTTCTTC. This sequence joins TRBV30 and TRBJ2-1; D remains unclear. The CDR3 totals 14 residues. From germline, CDR1 is GTSNPN and CDR2 SVGIG (reference sequence). Looking up the rest from reference TRBV30 and TRBJ2-1 gives the full variable domain: SQTIHQWPATLVQPVGSPLSLECTVEGTSNPNLYWYRQAAGRGLQLLFYSVGIGQISSEVPQNLSASRPQDRQFILSSKKLLLSDSGFYLCAWSAGPVRDEQFFGPGTRLTVL.

The chain combines TRBV19 with TRBJ2-1; 8 positions match TRBD2. Germline values: CDR1 LNHDA, CDR2 SQIVND (reference sequence). The CDR3 runs 15 residues. Trimming removed 5 bases from V and 7 bases from J; junction bases left unmatched: 10. CDR3 in DNA: TGTGCCAGTAGTCTCGGGGGGGTTTCAGTTAATGAGCAGTTCTTC. Its translation is CASSLGGVSVNEQFF.

V and J are TRBV29-1 and TRBJ2-5; TRBD2 matches at 7 bases. V lost 7 bases and J lost 7; bases outside the gene matches: 18. The CDR3 runs to 15 residues. CDR1 SQVTM and CDR2 ANQGSEA come from the germline V gene. The CDR3 region has the DNA TGCAGCGCCCATTTAGCGGGTGGAGTTCTCGCGACCCAGTACTTC. This encodes CSAHLAGGVLATQYF.

This chain connects TRBV18 to TRBJ1-1; no definite D call. V was trimmed by 1 base and J by 5 bases, leaving 11 bases between them. There are 14 residues in the CDR3. From germline, CDR1 is KGHSH and CDR2 LQKENI. In nucleotides, the CDR3 is TGTGCCAGCTCACCACTCGGGGTATCGACTGAAGCTTTCTTT. Its protein is CASSPLGVSTEAFF.

V usage is TRBV27 and J usage is TRBJ2-1, with D perhaps matching TRBD1 or TRBD2 (5 bases each). V was cut by 4 bases and J by 1 base, with 14 bases left in between. Germline CDR1 is MNHEY and CDR2 is SMNVEV (reference sequence). The CDR3 runs 16 residues. CDR3 coding DNA: TGTGCCAGCAGTTGGGCCGGGACGGTTTCCTACAATGAGCAGTTCTTC. It yields the protein CASSWAGTVSYNEQFF.

The gene calls are TRBV6-1 and TRBJ2-1, with D tentatively TRBD2 (6 bases). The CDR3 is made up of 15 amino acids. Germline V gene lookup returns CDR1 MNHNS and CDR2 SASEGT. Trimming took off 3 bases at V and 7 bases at J, with 16 bases between the two ends. The CDR3 sequence is CASSDKPGEGNEQFF. CDR3 sequence (DNA): TGTGCCAGCAGTGATAAGCCGGGGGAAGGAAATGAGCAGTTCTTC.

V usage is TRBV12-5 and J usage is TRBJ2-1, with D possibly being TRBD2 (7 bases). The CDR3 extends over 13 amino acids. Germline V gene data show CDR1 as LGHNT and CDR2 as FRNRAP. Deletions cut 3 bases from V and 8 bases from J, with 11 bases between. CDR3 DNA sequence: TGTGCTAGTGGTTTCTGGGGGGGCTATGAGCAGTTCTTC. Its translation: CASGFWGGYEQFF.

V is TRBV19 and J is TRBJ2-1; no clear D gene. Germline V lookup: CDR1 LNHDA, CDR2 SQIVND (reference sequence). Trimming took 1 base from V and 7 from J, leaving 5 bases between them. This CDR3 region has 12 residues. The CDR3 bases are TGTGCCAGTAGTATAGGGCGAAATGAGCAGTTCTTC. Its translation is CASSIGRNEQFF.

The gene calls are TRBV11-2 and TRBJ1-2; D uncertain. The V end was cut by 7 bases, the J end by 1 base, with 16 bases between. CDR3 length: 15 amino acids. Per germline, CDR1 SGHAT and CDR2 FQNNGV. CDR3 residues: CASTPSVDHNYGYTF. The CDR3 DNA reads TGTGCCAGCACTCCTTCTGTGGACCATAACTATGGCTACACCTTC.

V usage is TRBV6-2 or TRBV6-3 and J usage is TRBJ2-7; D is ambiguous. Trimming cost V 2 bases and J 7 bases, with 21 bases left between them. Germline V gene sequence: CDR1 MNHEY, CDR2 SVGEGT. This CDR3 is built from 16 residues. CDR3 bases: TGTGCCAGCAGTTACAATCATGGTCCCAAGTACGGTGAGCAGTACTTC. Amino acids: CASSYNHGPKYGEQYF.

This chain joins TRBV7-2 and TRBJ2-2; D gene unclear. Germline V gene data show CDR1 as SGHTA and CDR2 as FQGNSA. The CDR3 covers 14 residues. V lost 4 bases and J 5 bases, leaving 11 bases between the germline ends. The DNA for the CDR3 is TGTGCCAGCAGCTCCCGTCGGAGTACCGGGGAGCTGTTTTTT. This codes for CASSSRRSTGELFF.

The J gene is TRBJ1-1, the V gene TRBV7-2, with D unresolved. V was clipped by 1 base and J by 0 bases, with 12 bases between them. This CDR3 comprises 16 residues. Germline assignment: CDR1 SGHTA and CDR2 FQGNSA. The CDR3 DNA reads as TGTGCCAGCAGCTTAGTAGTAGGACGGATGAACACTGAAGCTTTCTTT. Amino acid sequence: CASSLVVGRMNTEAFF.

This rearrangement joins TRBV7-9 to TRBJ1-1; D unclear. Trimming cost V 2 bases and J 1 base, with 14 bases left between them. Germline V gives CDR1 SEHNR, CDR2 FQNEAQ (reference sequence). This CDR3 comprises 16 residues. CDR3 DNA sequence: TGTGCCAGCAGCTTATTGTCGGATCTGGGGAACACTGAAGCTTTCTTT. The encoded protein is CASSLLSDLGNTEAFF.